These 20 T cell receptor beta chains were sequenced from one sample in a study of T cell repertoires in cytomegalovirus infection (dated by TCRdb to between 2018 and 2021). Instrument on record: Illumina HiSeq 1500. TCRdb's own reprocessing of the public reads used fastp at Q25 and MiXCR and kept productive beta chains. Entries are consolidated by CDR3 protein sequence, retaining the most common genes and DNA. For this sample the table gives around 900,000 distinct CDR3 sequences, of which 30% to 40% were detected only once. The ten most abundant clones make up around an eighth of the sample. Antigens for these TCRs are unknown. The treatment or condition label on this specimen signifies: in vitro stimulation with specific CMV peptide epitopes to enrich CMV-specific T cells. The input for sequencing was cultured CD8+ T cells from PBMCs, taken from culture after CMV antigen stimulation. Receptor source: a human donor in good health (CMV status not recorded). Some clones in this sample may be carry-over from other donors' samples.

The chain has TRBV27 and TRBJ2-3, with 11 bases identical to TRBD2. The germline CDR1 and CDR2 sequences are MNHEY and SMNVEV (reference sequence). J was trimmed by 1 base and V by 6 bases; bases with no gene match: 15. There are 19 residues in the CDR3. The CDR3 sequence: CASSQSVLAGGYRTDTQYF. The CDR3 region has the DNA TGTGCCAGCAGCCAGTCGGTGTTAGCGGGGGGGTATCGCACAGATACGCAGTATTTT.

As for this clonotype: Just one base apart from a much larger clone, this may be a read error. This is likely a read error, given that the CDR3 carries no conserved phenylalanine or tryptophan at its end. V is TRBV7-6 and J is TRBJ2-2, with D possibly TRBD2 on 7 matching bases. The CDR3 runs 16 residues. Germline CDR1 is SGHVS and CDR2 is FNYEAQ. Between the trimmed V and J ends, which lost 7 bases and 3 bases, there was a span of 18 bases. In nucleotides, the CDR3 is TGTGCCAGCATCCCCGGGGCGGGGGCCTACACCGGGGAGCTGTTTTCT. Translation gives CASIPGAGAYTGELFS.

In its sample, this clonotype was seen a few times. V and J are TRBV12-5 and TRBJ2-1, with D maybe TRBD1 (7 bases). V lost 7 bases and J 1 base, leaving 11 bases between the germline ends. The CDR3 loop spans 14 amino acids. CDR1 and CDR2 (germline): LGHNT, FRNRAP. As DNA, the CDR3 is TGTGCTAGTGCCCAGGGGGGTTCCTACAATGAGCAGTTCTTC. This encodes CASAQGGSYNEQFF.

This clonotype occurred once. The chain carries TRBV27 and TRBJ2-5; 8 bases are a match to TRBD1. With 5 bases clipped from V and 5 bases from J, the junction kept 10 bases outside the gene matches. This CDR3 has 15 amino acids. Germline values: CDR1 MNHEY, CDR2 SMNVEV (reference sequence). CDR3 in DNA: TGTGCCAGCAGTGTCCGGGACAGGAGAGTGGAGACCCAGTACTTC. Translation: CASSVRDRRVETQYF.

The chain carries TRBV7-9 and TRBJ2-7; TRBD1 agrees at 8 bases. The CDR3 runs to 16 residues. The V gene's germline CDR1 is SEHNR and CDR2 FQNEAQ (reference sequence). J lost 6 bases, V lost 2 bases, and 12 bases had no gene match. CDR3 DNA sequence: TGTGCCAGCAGCTTAAATGGACAGGGAATTTTCTCCGAGCAGTACGTC. Its translation: CASSLNGQGIFSEQYV.

This clonotype was detected a few times. CDR3 in DNA: TGTGCCAGCAGCTTAGTGTATGCGACAGGGGGCTTCTGGGATTTCCAAGGGGCCCAGCATTTT. Protein product: CASSLVYATGGFWDFQGAQHF. V is TRBV7-9 and J is TRBJ1-5; 10 nucleotides match TRBD1. Germline V gives CDR1 SEHNR, CDR2 FQNEAQ (reference sequence). The CDR3 has 21 residues. Trimming took 1 base from V and 11 from J; bases not matched to a gene: 26. The full variable domain, in which reference TRBV7-9 and TRBJ1-5 provide the parts outside the CDR3, is DTGVSQNPRHKITKRGQNVTFRCDPISEHNRLYWYRQTLGQGPEFLTYFQNEAQLEKSRLLSDRFSAERPKGSFSTLEIQRTEQGDSAMYLCASSLVYATGGFWDFQGAQHFGDGTRLSIL.

This clonotype was detected many times. The chain joins TRBV13 to TRBJ1-5; no clear D gene. The CDR3 sequence is 16 residues long. Per germline, CDR1 PRHDT and CDR2 FYEKMQ (reference sequence). Between the trimmed V and J ends, which lost 0 bases and 0 bases, there was a span of 9 bases. The CDR3 protein is CASSLGRLDSNQPQHF. The CDR3 DNA reads as TGTGCCAGCAGCTTAGGCCGCTTAGATAGCAATCAGCCCCAGCATTTT. The variable domain in full, with the rest retrieved from reference TRBV13 and TRBJ1-5, is AAGVIQSPRHLIKEKRETATLKCYPIPRHDTVYWYQQGPGQDPQFLISFYEKMQSDKGSIPDRFSAQQFSDYHSELNMSSLELGDSALYFCASSLGRLDSNQPQHFGDGTRLSIL.

This clonotype was counted between two and nine times. The chain employs TRBV7-9 and TRBJ1-4; D gene uncertain. There are 14 residues in the CDR3. V shed 5 bases and J shed 4 bases, with 11 bases lying between them. Germline V gene data show CDR1 as SEHNR and CDR2 as FQNEAQ (reference sequence). CDR3 nucleotide sequence: TGTGCCAGCAGCCCGCCCCGGGGTAATGAAAAACTGTTTTTT. Its translation is CASSPPRGNEKLFF. Complete variable domain (other parts from reference TRBV7-9 and TRBJ1-4): DTGVSQNPRHKITKRGQNVTFRCDPISEHNRLYWYRQTLGQGPEFLTYFQNEAQLEKSRLLSDRFSAERPKGSFSTLEIQRTEQGDSAMYLCASSPPRGNEKLFFGSGTQLSVL.

This clonotype has just a few counts. This chain joins TRBV5-6 and TRBJ2-7; possibly TRBD1 for D (6 bases). This CDR3 has 14 residues. Trimming removed 3 bases at V and 12 bases at J, with 22 bases between. CDR1 and CDR2 (germline): SGHDT, YYEEEE. CDR3 protein: CASSSAGTLVTRYF. The CDR3 DNA reads as TGTGCCAGCAGCTCCGCCGGGACACTCGTTACGCGGTACTTC. Full variable domain (rest looked up from reference TRBV5-6 and TRBJ2-7): DAGVTQSPTHLIKTRGQQVTLRCSPKSGHDTVSWYQQALGQGPQFIFQYYEEEERQRGNFPDRFSGHQFPNYSSELNVNALLLGDSALYLCASSSAGTLVTRYFGPGTRLTVT.

This clonotype was seen only a few times. The J gene is TRBJ2-1, the V gene TRBV12-5; no definite D call. V lost 6 bases to trimming and J lost 10 bases, with 10 bases between them. The germline gives CDR1 LGHNT, CDR2 FRNRAP. The CDR3 runs to 11 residues. The CDR3 DNA follows: TGTGCTAGTGGCCCTTCCGTCGAGCAGTTCTTC. It encodes CASGPSVEQFF.

This clonotype has a handful of counts. V usage is TRBV7-4 and J usage is TRBJ2-3; 8 positions match TRBD2. Germline V gene lookup returns CDR1 SGHVT and CDR2 SQSDAQ. V was pared by 8 bases and J by 2 bases, with 12 bases of the junction left unmatched. The length of the CDR3 is 16 residues. The CDR3 region is CASAGGIEGPTDTQYF. The CDR3 bases are TGTGCCAGCGCGGGGGGAATTGAGGGCCCCACAGATACGCAGTATTTT.

This clonotype was observed once. This chain joins TRBV24-1 and TRBJ2-7; D is possibly TRBD1 or TRBD2 (5 bases each). V lost 5 bases, J lost 6 bases, and 10 bases lay in between. Germline-derived CDR1 and CDR2 are KGHDR and SFDVKD. The length of the CDR3 is 12 residues. This CDR3 reads CATSGDGREQYF. Written as DNA, the CDR3 is TGTGCCACCAGTGGGGACGGCCGCGAGCAGTACTTC.

Only a few counts were recorded for this clonotype. The chain is built from TRBV12-3 or TRBV12-4 and TRBJ1-2; D call uncertain. This CDR3 is built from 11 residues. V was shortened by 7 bases and J by 4 bases, with 7 bases between the two germline ends. DNA of the CDR3: TGTGCCAGCAACGACATCTATGGCTACACCTTC. Its protein is CASNDIYGYTF.

The chain has TRBV4-1 and TRBJ1-5, with D perhaps TRBD1 (6 bases). The CDR3 spans 15 residues. Looked up from germline, CDR1 is MGHRA and CDR2 is YSYEKL. The V end lost 4 bases, the J end lost 4 bases, and 14 bases lay between the germline ends. In nucleotides, the CDR3 is TGCGCCAGCAGCCTTCGGGACACCCTAAATCAGCCCCAGCATTTT. It translates to CASSLRDTLNQPQHF.

The rearrangement links TRBV27 to TRBJ1-2, with 7 bases fitting TRBD1. CDR1 and CDR2 (germline): MNHEY, SMNVEV (reference sequence). The CDR3 consists of 16 residues. J gave up 6 bases and V 6 bases, and 16 bases lay outside the gene matches. DNA of the CDR3: TGTGCCAGCAGCCGTACTCCCTCGACAGGGTATGATGGCTACACCTTC. This sequence encodes CASSRTPSTGYDGYTF.

The chain has TRBV19 and TRBJ1-1; TRBD1 aligns across 9 bases. The CDR3 extends over 15 amino acids. V dropped 4 bases and J dropped 3; count of bases not matched to a gene: 6. Germline CDR1 LNHDA, CDR2 SQIVND (reference sequence). The CDR3 sequence is CASSTWTGAHTEAFF. In DNA form, the CDR3 reads TGTGCCAGTAGTACCTGGACAGGGGCCCACACTGAAGCTTTCTTT.

This clonotype was counted a few times. V usage is TRBV11-1 and J usage is TRBJ2-1; tentatively, D is TRBD2 (5 bases). Germline values: CDR1 SGHAT, CDR2 FQDESV (reference sequence). V lost 2 bases and J lost 9, with 11 bases in between. This CDR3 spans 13 amino acids. The CDR3 coding sequence is TGTGCCAGCAGCTTAAGAGGGTTCGGTGAGCAGTTCTTC. It translates to CASSLRGFGEQFF.

The V gene is TRBV12-5, the J gene TRBJ1-1; D is ambiguous. V lost 4 bases to trimming and J lost 3 bases, with 12 bases between them. Per germline, CDR1 LGHNT and CDR2 FRNRAP. This CDR3 is built from 14 residues. The CDR3 coding sequence is TGTGCTAGTGGTTCCGCGACGGTTTACACTGAAGCTTTCTTT. The encoded protein is CASGSATVYTEAFF.

This chain connects TRBV6-2 or TRBV6-3 to TRBJ2-1; 7 bases match TRBD2. The V gene's germline CDR1 is MNHEY and CDR2 SVGEGT. Trimming took 5 bases from V and 10 from J; bases not matched to a gene: 11. The CDR3 consists of 14 residues. The CDR3 DNA sequence: TGTGCCAGCAGTAGCCGGACTAGAGGCTACGAGCAGTTCTTC. Translated, it gives CASSSRTRGYEQFF.

This clonotype has just one count. V and J are TRBV5-1 and TRBJ1-4; D not resolved. In germline, CDR1 is SGHRS, CDR2 YFSETQ. Trimming removed 3 bases at V and 8 bases at J, with 17 bases between. This CDR3 has 15 residues. The CDR3 loop reads CASSWEGQDGEKLFF. CDR3 DNA sequence: TGCGCCAGCAGCTGGGAAGGGCAAGATGGGGAAAAACTGTTTTTT.